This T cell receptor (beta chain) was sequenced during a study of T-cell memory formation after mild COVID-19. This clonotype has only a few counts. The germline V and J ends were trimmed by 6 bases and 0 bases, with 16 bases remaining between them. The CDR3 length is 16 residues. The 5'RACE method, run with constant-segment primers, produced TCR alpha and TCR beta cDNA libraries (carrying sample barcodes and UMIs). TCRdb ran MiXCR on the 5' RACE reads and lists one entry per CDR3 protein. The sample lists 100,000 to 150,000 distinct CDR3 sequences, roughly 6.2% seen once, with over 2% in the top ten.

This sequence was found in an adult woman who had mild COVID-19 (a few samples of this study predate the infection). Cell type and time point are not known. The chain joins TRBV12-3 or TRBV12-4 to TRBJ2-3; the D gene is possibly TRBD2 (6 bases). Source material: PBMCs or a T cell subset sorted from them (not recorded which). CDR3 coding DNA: TGTGCCAGCAGAAAATTCGGGACTCTGAGCACAGATACGCAGTATTTT. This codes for CASRKFGTLSTDTQYF.